One TCR beta chain is described in this entry. The record originates from a study of shared clonotypes between healthy human individuals. Study overall: Serving as donors were two women and a few men, whose ages spanned 18 to 49.

Germline CDR1 reads LNHDA; CDR2 reads SQIVND (reference sequence). The CDR3 is 13 residues long. With 5 bases removed from V and 6 bases from J, the gap between germline ends came to 11 bases. Original methodology: Filtering was not the same, since immunoSEQ gave junction-only sequences without quality scores. Method: immunoSEQ multiplex PCR; TCRdb's copy keeps in-frame clones and lacks some. Clone size and the V and J calls come from that table; the DNA yielded D and trimming. Seen here are around 720,000 clones, around 73% observed once, and the top ten hold under 2%. V and J are TRBV19 and TRBJ1-5; a possible D gene is TRBD1 (6 bases). The TCR was taken from a woman aged 25-40 years in good health. Sequencing was carried out using memory CD4+ T cells sorted from blood. Subset described: CD45RA-negative fraction. The CDR3 DNA reads as TGTGCCAGTAGTGGGGGGGGCGTTCAGCCCCAGCATTTT. Its translation is CASSGGGVQPQHF.